Sequencing of this TCR beta chain was carried out in a study of T cell responses to AZD1222 COVID-19 vaccine. Whole-study findings and limits: Spike-specific TCR breadth and depth both grew after two AZD1222 doses. White British people made up most donors, females outnumbered males, and clonal diversity was possibly underestimated.

This CDR3 comprises 16 residues. Germline CDR1 SGHKS, CDR2 YYEKEE (reference sequence). Between the trimmed V and J ends, which lost 1 base and 7 bases, there was a span of 20 bases. With respect to this clone: The antigen is not known.

Assay used: immunoSEQ multiplex PCR; TCRdb lists only in-frame clones, some missing. The repertoire consists of approximately 96,000 clones, with about nine tenths occurring once and the leading ten covering around a tenth. The rearrangement links TRBV5-5 to TRBJ1-1; D may be TRBD1 (5 bases). The source is an adult who received the AZD1222 COVID-19 vaccine. The sample in question was peripheral blood, obtained 28 days after the second AZD1222 dose. The CDR3 sequence: CASSLSPQQVLGEAFF. CDR3 DNA: TGTGCCAGCAGCTTGAGCCCCCAACAGGTTTTGGGTGAAGCTTTCTTT.